The 24 T cell receptor beta chains below were found in one sample sequenced in a study of cytomegalovirus exposure and HLA in healthy donors. PCR was performed using 60 Vbeta and 13 Jbeta primers. Sequenced by immunoSEQ multiplex PCR; TCRdb stores in-frame clones only, minus some. The table includes 180,000 or so clones, roughly 79% detected once. Sequencing input: PBMCs. These receptors all come from a man aged 50 to 60 in good health and CMV-seropositive.

This chain uses TRBV12-5 with TRBJ1-1; 8 bases match TRBD1. The junction had 19 bases not matched to a gene; V was cut back by 0 bases and J by 1 base. The length of the CDR3 is 21 residues. CDR1 LGHNT and CDR2 FRNRAP come from the germline V gene. The CDR3 sequence: CASGLVYPLVTGGSPNTEAFF. For the CDR3, the DNA is TGTGCTAGTGGTTTGGTATACCCCTTAGTAACAGGGGGAAGCCCGAACACTGAAGCTTTCTTT.

The chain uses TRBV19 and TRBJ2-4; TRBD1 might be the D (5 bases). Germline V gene data show CDR1 as LNHDA and CDR2 as SQIVND (reference sequence). Deletions cut 3 bases from V and 2 bases from J, with 11 bases between. The CDR3 contains 15 residues. The CDR3 coding sequence is TGTGCCAGTAGTATGGATAGGGGCCCCAAAAACATTCAGTACTTC. Protein product: CASSMDRGPKNIQYF.

The gene calls are TRBV2 and TRBJ2-3, with D tentatively TRBD2 (5 bases). The germline gives CDR1 SNHLY, CDR2 FYNNEI. The CDR3 totals 15 residues. V was clipped by 3 bases and J by 2 bases, with 12 bases between them. The DNA for the CDR3 is TGTGCCAGCAGTGAGGAACAGACTAACACAGATACGCAGTATTTT. Amino acids: CASSEEQTNTDTQYF.

This sequence joins TRBV19 and TRBJ1-1; D is uncertain. This CDR3 is 14 amino acids long. Germline lookup yields CDR1 LNHDA and CDR2 SQIVND (reference sequence). Trimming removed 4 bases from V and 5 bases from J, with 14 bases in between. The CDR3 protein is CASSRAGKWTEAFF. In nucleotides, the CDR3 is TGTGCCAGTAGTAGGGCAGGCAAGTGGACTGAAGCTTTCTTT.

The J gene is TRBJ2-7, the V gene TRBV4-3, with unresolved D. V gave up 0 bases and J gave up 2 bases, with 17 bases separating them. CDR1 LGHNA and CDR2 YSLEER come from the germline V gene. The CDR3 has 17 residues. Here the CDR3 DNA reads TGCGCCAGCAGCCAAGAATACGGGTACCTTAACACCTACGAGCAGTACTTC. It is translated as CASSQEYGYLNTYEQYF.

The chain links TRBV7-8 to TRBJ2-1, with D hard to call. The germline V gene encodes CDR1 SGHVS and CDR2 FQNEAQ. Trimming removed 0 bases at V and 7 bases at J, with 10 bases between. The CDR3 spans 14 residues. CDR3 in DNA: TGTGCCAGCAGCTTAGCTATCCTAGGAAATGAGCAGTTCTTC. It encodes CASSLAILGNEQFF.

Written as DNA, the CDR3 is TGTGCCAGCAGCCCTAGTTCCTACAATGAGCAGTTCTTC. This codes for CASSPSSYNEQFF. The chain joins TRBV7-7 to TRBJ2-1, with D hard to call. The germline V and J ends were trimmed by 5 bases and 1 base, with 6 bases remaining between them. This CDR3 contains 13 residues. The V gene's germline CDR1 is SSHAT and CDR2 FNYEAQ (reference sequence).

The gene calls are TRBV9 and TRBJ1-1; 8 bases are a match to TRBD1. Germline lookup yields CDR1 SGDLS and CDR2 YYNGEE. Germline trimming cut 1 base from V and 2 bases from J; bases unmatched to any gene: 7. The length of the CDR3 is 16 residues. The CDR3 region is CASSVSSGQGNTEAFF. The CDR3 nucleotides are TGTGCCAGCAGCGTATCCTCCGGACAGGGTAACACTGAAGCTTTCTTT.

The chain links TRBV27 to TRBJ2-1, with 9 bases that match TRBD2. The germline V gene has CDR1 MNHEY and CDR2 SMNVEV (reference sequence). The J segment lost 4 bases and the V segment lost 2 bases, leaving 6 bases of the junction unmatched. The CDR3 extends over 16 amino acids. The CDR3 sequence: CASSLGLAGFYNEQFF. The CDR3 DNA follows: TGTGCCAGCAGTTTAGGGCTAGCGGGGTTTTACAATGAGCAGTTCTTC.

The chain is built from TRBV30 and TRBJ2-2, with TRBD2 as a possible D gene (5 bases). Germline V gives CDR1 GTSNPN, CDR2 SVGIG (reference sequence). CDR3 size: 13 residues. Trimming stripped 3 bases from V and 6 bases from J, with 11 bases between. In DNA form, the CDR3 reads TGTGCCTGGAGGGACCGGGGTCCCGGGGAGCTGTTTTTT. It encodes CAWRDRGPGELFF.

Note on this clone: At one of its ends the junction is not consistent with the germline gene, which may arise from a read error. This specimen includes other DNA sequences encoding the same CDR3. The chain is built from TRBV6-1 and TRBJ1-1, with a tentative D call TRBD1 (5 bases). The length of the CDR3 is 16 residues. Germline V gene data show CDR1 as MNHNS and CDR2 as SASEGT. The CDR3 spells CASSENRGLVYTEAFF. DNA for the CDR3: TGCGCCAGCAGTGAAAATCGGGGACTAGTGTACACTGAAGCTTTCTTT.

This clone was picked up a small number of times. This chain joins TRBV6-1 and TRBJ2-1; D might be TRBD1 (5 bases). The CDR3 extends over 13 amino acids. Trimming left V 7 bases short and J 0 bases short, with 7 bases between. From germline, CDR1 is MNHNS and CDR2 SASEGT. The chain's CDR3 is CASKGSSYNEQFF. The CDR3 region has the DNA TGTGCCAGCAAGGGGTCCTCCTACAATGAGCAGTTCTTC.

This rearrangement joins TRBV13 to TRBJ1-6, with 7 bases matching TRBD1. Per the germline V gene, CDR1 is PRHDT and CDR2 is FYEKMQ (reference sequence). This CDR3 is 17 amino acids long. J was trimmed by 5 bases and V by 3 bases; bases with no gene match: 10. CDR3 sequence reads: CASSFRGYVPDNSPLHF. The CDR3 coding sequence is TGTGCCAGCAGCTTCAGGGGGTACGTGCCCGATAATTCACCCCTCCACTTT.

V is TRBV4-1 and J is TRBJ2-7; D is perhaps TRBD1 (5 bases). Germline CDR1 and CDR2: MGHRA and YSYEKL. Trimming removed 4 bases at V and 4 bases at J, with 20 bases between. The CDR3 is made up of 16 amino acids. The CDR3 nucleotides are TGCGCCAGCAGCCGCGTTTCGACAGTTCCCTCTTACGAGCAGTACTTC. Translated: CASSRVSTVPSYEQYF.

The V and J genes are TRBV2 and TRBJ2-1; 7 nucleotides align to TRBD1. CDR1 is SNHLY, CDR2 FYNNEI, per germline. The V segment lost 6 bases and the J segment 3 bases; nucleotides outside the gene matches: 5. The CDR3 is 14 residues long. The DNA of the CDR3 is TGTGCCAGCAGGGCCGGGACAGACTACAATGAGCAGTTCTTC. This encodes CASRAGTDYNEQFF.

This rearrangement joins TRBV7-9 to TRBJ2-1; 7 nucleotides agree with TRBD1. The junction had 17 bases not matched to a gene; V was cut back by 5 bases and J by 13 bases. CDR1 SEHNR and CDR2 FQNEAQ come from the germline V gene (reference sequence). The CDR3 has 15 residues. CDR3 DNA sequence: TGTGCCAGCAGCCCAGCGACCTCACAGGGGATAGTACAGTTCTTC. Translation gives CASSPATSQGIVQFF.

The chain joins TRBV4-3 to TRBJ1-2; D not resolved. This CDR3 contains 14 residues. The germline V and J ends were trimmed by 0 bases and 2 bases, with 7 bases remaining between them. CDR1 and CDR2 (germline): LGHNA, YSLEER. The CDR3 protein is CASSQDSGNYGYTF. DNA for the CDR3: TGCGCCAGCAGCCAAGACAGCGGGAACTATGGCTACACCTTC.

The CDR3 DNA reads as TGCGCCAGCAGCCAAGAAACAGGGGCGGTGAACACTGAAGCTTTCTTT. Encoded protein: CASSQETGAVNTEAFF. This chain connects TRBV4-1 to TRBJ1-1, with 7 nucleotides matching TRBD1. Germline loops: CDR1 MGHRA, CDR2 YSYEKL. The length of the CDR3 is 16 residues. J lost 0 bases, V lost 0 bases, and 4 bases had no gene match.

V usage is TRBV12-5 and J usage is TRBJ2-7, with no clear D. V lost 6 bases to trimming and J lost 12 bases, with 15 bases between them. The CDR3 has 11 amino acids. Germline CDR1 and CDR2: LGHNT and FRNRAP. CDR3 amino acids: CASGPNRFPYF. As DNA, the CDR3 is TGTGCTAGTGGCCCCAACAGATTTCCGTACTTC.

A single count supports this clone. The chain joins TRBV13 to TRBJ2-1; 7 bases are a match to TRBD2. This CDR3 is 15 amino acids long. Trimming removed 5 bases from V and 6 bases from J; junction bases left unmatched: 10. The germline CDR1 and CDR2 sequences are PRHDT and FYEKMQ (reference sequence). CDR3 sequence (DNA): TGTGCCAGCAGCCCCCTGAAGTGGGGGGGCAATGAGCAGTTCTTC. As protein: CASSPLKWGGNEQFF.

This chain links TRBV5-4 with TRBJ1-2, with 7 bases identical to TRBD1. The CDR3 has 12 residues. V was pared by 4 bases and J by 5 bases, with 2 bases of the junction left unmatched. Germline V gene data show CDR1 as SGHNT and CDR2 as YYREEE (reference sequence). In nucleotides, the CDR3 is TGTGCCAGCAGCGAGACAGGGTATGGCTACACCTTC. Translation: CASSETGYGYTF.

The chain recombines TRBV7-8 with TRBJ2-5, with 7 bases lining up with TRBD2. CDR3 length: 15 residues. Germline lookup yields CDR1 SGHVS and CDR2 FQNEAQ. With 1 base clipped from V and 5 bases from J, the junction kept 7 bases outside the gene matches. CDR3 region: CASSLGSGGTETQYF. The CDR3 DNA is TGTGCCAGCAGCTTAGGATCGGGGGGTACGGAGACCCAGTACTTC. Using reference TRBV7-8 and TRBJ2-5 for the parts outside the CDR3, the full variable domain is GAGVSQSPRYKVAKRGQDVALRCDPISGHVSLFWYQQALGQGPEFLTYFQNEAQLDKSGLPSDRFFAERPEGSVSTLKIQRTQQEDSAVYLCASSLGSGGTETQYFGPGTRLLVL.

The chain employs TRBV7-9 and TRBJ1-2; perhaps TRBD1 as D (6 bases). Per the germline V gene, CDR1 is SEHNR and CDR2 is FQNEAQ (reference sequence). V lost 3 bases and J lost 8, with 13 bases in between. The CDR3 is made up of 13 amino acids. CDR3: CASSLAGASGYTF. CDR3 sequence (DNA): TGTGCCAGCAGCTTGGCAGGGGCTAGCGGCTACACCTTC.

This chain joins TRBV5-1 and TRBJ1-1; 11 nucleotides agree with TRBD1. CDR1 is SGHRS, CDR2 YFSETQ, per germline. V was clipped by 4 bases and J by 5 bases; unmatched bases: 10. This CDR3 comprises 16 residues. The CDR3 is CASSPLPGQGGTEAFF. CDR3 coding DNA: TGCGCCAGCAGCCCTCTCCCGGGACAGGGGGGAACTGAAGCTTTCTTT.